The sequence of this TCR beta chain was determined in a study of T cells in women clearing cervical HPV infection (dated by TCRdb to between 2017 and 2018). About the study as a whole: Cases were 25 women with histologically confirmed HPV16-related CIN3 or worse, including a couple of invasive cancers. The controls were 25 or so women whose single incident HPV16 infection cleared within 12 months with no development of precancer or cancer. Case blood was taken at the visit when the lesion was first identified, whereas control blood was taken when infection was no longer detected. For cases, a median interval of roughly 150 days, with an interquartile range of about 90 to 210 days, was observed between lesion detection and blood sampling. HLA typing was available for only a few women, so HLA type could not be excluded as a confounder. The exploratory proof-of-principle case-control study was nested within the Guanacaste HPV Natural History Study in Costa Rica and compared TCR repertoires across cervical HPV16 outcomes. Cases and controls were matched on year of sample collection and on age within five years. Cases had a median age of around 34 years compared with just over 37 for controls, and baseline characteristics showed no significant differences between the groups. The parent cohort enrolled roughly 9,400 women aged 18 or older in Guanacaste, Costa Rica, in about 1992 to 1995 and followed the women for approximately seven years. As quality controls, five blinded duplicates were added to each group, bringing the total to roughly 60 samples made up of 50 or so participants and approximately 10 replicates.

The immunoSEQ assay used multiplex PCR to amplify TCR beta CDR3 regions from an average of approximately 1,100 ng of genomic DNA per sample. To correct primer bias, the assay used a complete synthetic TCR repertoire to set an amplification baseline. The amplicons were sequenced on the Illumina platform. Per the original workflow: Sequences were error-corrected by clustering with frequency ratios and a modified nearest-neighbor algorithm and were then analyzed in the immunoSEQ Analyzer with IMGT gene definitions. At each rarefaction depth, TCR richness and evenness were averaged across 20 rarefaction repeats, and samples with fewer sequences than that depth were excluded. V, D and J gene relative abundances were compared between groups with Wilcoxon rank sum tests, applying FDR correction. For the blinded duplicates, the intraclass correlation was 95% to 97% for TCR richness and averaged roughly 75% across around 61 gene segments. TCRdb holds this immuneACCESS table with in-frame rearrangements only. Some clones are missing; in checked studies, unresolved V genes explain under half, and the rest has no known cause. V and J calls and clone size are those listed in that table; D and trimming were worked out from the DNA. This specimen's table enumerates roughly 36,000 clones. Jointly, the top ten make up 7.5% to 10% of the sample.

CDR1 and CDR2, per the germline V gene (reference sequence), are SEHNR and FQNEAQ. The CDR3 runs 14 amino acids, cysteine and phenylalanine included. Of the CDR3's DNA, 33 bases were read; they are in frame from base 1. Every participant had a single incident cervical HPV16 infection, and women with prevalent HPV16 infections were excluded. Cervical HPV DNA was detected with MY09/MY11 PCR, and genotyping was done with dot-blot hybridization. Fifteen mL of heparinized blood were centrifuged, and the buffy coat was split into aliquots, frozen at -30 degrees C, and then kept at -80 degrees C. Genomic DNA was extracted from buffy coat specimens using QIAGEN kits. Overall results and qualifications from the work: Random forest classifiers that combined richness and V gene abundances separated cases from controls with an estimated AUC of about 0.8. The cross-sectional design could not show whether the associations came before the infection or were a result of it, and neither effector/memory subsets nor HPV-specific T cells were isolated. Significantly higher TCR repertoire richness was observed in CIN3+ cases than in controls across sequencing depths, whereas no difference in evenness was found. T-cell numbers per sample were unknown, so richness differences could reflect varying T-cell content rather than repertoire biology. Cases had lower TRBV6-7 relative abundance than controls (roughly 0.12% versus 0.17%; Bonferroni P = 0.0008).

Comment on this clone: It lacks a known antigen. The DNA ends 3 residues before the CDR3 does, and the rest of the CDR3 is filled in from the germline J gene.

Material for sequencing was blood buffy coat. The chain joins TRBV7-9 to TRBJ2-4; the D gene is perhaps TRBD2, on 5 matching bases. This sequence was found in a woman aged 18 to 75 with a cervical HPV16 infection that either progressed to CIN3+ or cleared (not recorded which). Incomplete CDR3 DNA: TGTGCCAGCAGCTTAGCCTCCTCTATGAGCGGT. This encodes CASSLASSMSG. The full CDR3 is CASSLASSMSGQYF.